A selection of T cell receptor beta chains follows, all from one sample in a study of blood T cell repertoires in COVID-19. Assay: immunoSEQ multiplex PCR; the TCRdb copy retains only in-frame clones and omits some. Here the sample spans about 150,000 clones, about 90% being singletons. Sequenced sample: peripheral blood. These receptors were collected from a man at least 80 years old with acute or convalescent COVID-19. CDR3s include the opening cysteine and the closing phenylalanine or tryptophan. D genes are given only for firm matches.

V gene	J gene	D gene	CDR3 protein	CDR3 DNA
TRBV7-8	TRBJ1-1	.	CASSREAQGITEAFF	TGTGCCAGCAGCCGAGAGGCACAGGGCATCACTGAAGCTTTCTTT
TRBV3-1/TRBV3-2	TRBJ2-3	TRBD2	CASSPLATDTQYF	TGTGCCAGCAGCCCACTAGCGACAGATACGCAGTATTTT
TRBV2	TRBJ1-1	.	CASKIQVLGEAFF	TGTGCCAGCAAGATACAGGTTTTAGGGGAAGCTTTCTTT
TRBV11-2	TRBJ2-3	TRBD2	CASSLAGLATDTQYF	TGTGCCAGCAGCTTAGCGGGACTAGCCACAGATACGCAGTATTTT
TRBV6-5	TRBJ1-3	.	CASRPQGGRNTIYF	TGTGCCAGCAGGCCACAGGGTGGCAGAAACACCATATATTTT
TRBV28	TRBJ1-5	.	CASSFGGAASNQPQHF	TGTGCCAGCAGTTTCGGGGGGGCAGCTAGCAATCAGCCCCAGCATTTT
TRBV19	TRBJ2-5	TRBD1	CASSSGTAETQYF	TGTGCCAGTAGCTCCGGGACAGCAGAGACCCAGTACTTC
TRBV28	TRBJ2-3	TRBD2	CASTSSPRLAESTDTQYF	TGTGCCAGCACCTCCTCCCCCCGACTAGCGGAGAGCACAGATACGCAGTATTTT
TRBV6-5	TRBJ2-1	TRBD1	CASSYGTGAYNEQFF	TGTGCCAGCAGTTACGGAACAGGGGCATACAATGAGCAGTTCTTC
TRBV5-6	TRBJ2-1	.	CASSHIQTPNEQFF	TGTGCCAGCAGCCACATACAGACCCCCAATGAGCAGTTCTTC
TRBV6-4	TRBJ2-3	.	CASSPRATDTQYF	TGTGCCAGCAGTCCCCGCGCCACAGATACGCAGTATTTT
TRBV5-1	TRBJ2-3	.	CASSFVGLASDYTQYF	TGCGCCAGCAGCTTCGTCGGGCTAGCTTCAGATTATACGCAGTATTTT
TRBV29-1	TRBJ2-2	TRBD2	CSVGVSGTGELFF	TGCAGCGTTGGGGTTAGCGGGACCGGGGAGCTGTTTTTT
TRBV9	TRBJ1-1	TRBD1	CASSIGTENTEAFF	TGTGCCAGCAGCATCGGGACAGAGAACACTGAAGCTTTCTTT
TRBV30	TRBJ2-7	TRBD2	CAHSGRTYEQYF	TGTGCCCATAGCGGGAGAACCTACGAGCAGTACTTC
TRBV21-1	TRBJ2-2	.	CATLKDGGRGVFTGELFF	TGTGCCACCCTTAAAGACGGAGGCAGGGGAGTATTCACCGGGGAGCTGTTTTTT
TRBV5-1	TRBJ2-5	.	CASSNPRSQETQYF	TGCGCCAGCAGCAACCCCAGGTCTCAAGAGACCCAGTACTTC
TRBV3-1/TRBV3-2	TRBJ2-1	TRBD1	CASSQGQGWFF	TGTGCCAGCAGCCAAGGACAGGGTTGGTTCTTC
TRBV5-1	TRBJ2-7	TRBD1	CASSFGQGARTYEQYF	TGCGCCAGCAGCTTTGGACAGGGGGCGAGGACCTACGAGCAGTACTTC
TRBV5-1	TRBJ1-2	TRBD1	CASSATGAYGYTF	TGCGCCAGCAGCGCGACAGGGGCCTATGGCTACACCTTC
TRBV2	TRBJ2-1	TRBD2	CASRGTSSFYNEQFF	TGTGCCAGCAGGGGGACTAGCTCTTTCTACAATGAGCAGTTCTTC